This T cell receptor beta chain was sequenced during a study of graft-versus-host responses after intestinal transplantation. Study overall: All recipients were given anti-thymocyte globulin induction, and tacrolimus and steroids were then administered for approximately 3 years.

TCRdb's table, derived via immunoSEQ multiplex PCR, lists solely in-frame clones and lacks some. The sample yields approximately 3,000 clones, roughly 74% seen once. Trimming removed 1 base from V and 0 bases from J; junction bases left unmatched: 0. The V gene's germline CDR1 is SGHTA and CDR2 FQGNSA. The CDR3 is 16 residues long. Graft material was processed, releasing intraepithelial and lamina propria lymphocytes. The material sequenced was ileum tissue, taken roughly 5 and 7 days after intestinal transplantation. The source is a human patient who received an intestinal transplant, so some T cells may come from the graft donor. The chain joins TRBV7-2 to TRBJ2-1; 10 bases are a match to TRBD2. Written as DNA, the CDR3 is TGTGCCAGCAGCTTAGGGACTAGCGGCTCCTACAATGAGCAGTTCTTC. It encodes CASSLGTSGSYNEQFF. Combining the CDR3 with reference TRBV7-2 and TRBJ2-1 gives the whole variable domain GAGVSQSPSNKVTEKGKDVELRCDPISGHTALYWYRQSLGQGLEFLIYFQGNSAPDKSGLPSDRFSAERTGGSVSTLTIQRTQQEDSAVYLCASSLGTSGSYNEQFFGPGTRLTVL.